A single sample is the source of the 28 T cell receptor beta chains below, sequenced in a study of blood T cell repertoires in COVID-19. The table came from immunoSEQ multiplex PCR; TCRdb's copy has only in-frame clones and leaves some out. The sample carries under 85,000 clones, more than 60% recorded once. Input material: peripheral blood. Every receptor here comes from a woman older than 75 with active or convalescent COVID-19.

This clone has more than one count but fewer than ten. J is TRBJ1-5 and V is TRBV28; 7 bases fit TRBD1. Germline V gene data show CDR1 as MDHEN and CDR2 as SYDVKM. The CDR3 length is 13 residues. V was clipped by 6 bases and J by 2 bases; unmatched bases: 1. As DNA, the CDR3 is TGTGCCAGCAGCCAGGGGGGCAATCAGCCCCAGCATTTT. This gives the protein CASSQGGNQPQHF.

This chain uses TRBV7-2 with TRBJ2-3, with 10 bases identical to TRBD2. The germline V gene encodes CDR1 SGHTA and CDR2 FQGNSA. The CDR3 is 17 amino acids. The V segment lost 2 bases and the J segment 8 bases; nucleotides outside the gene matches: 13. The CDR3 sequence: CASSLKDLAGVVATQYF. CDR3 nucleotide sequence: TGTGCCAGCAGCTTAAAAGATCTAGCGGGGGTTGTGGCTACGCAGTATTTT.

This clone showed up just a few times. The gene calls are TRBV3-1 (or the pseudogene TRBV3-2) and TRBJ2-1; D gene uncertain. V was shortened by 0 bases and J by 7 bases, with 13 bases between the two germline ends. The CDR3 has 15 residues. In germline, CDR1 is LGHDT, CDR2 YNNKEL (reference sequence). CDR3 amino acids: CASSQDLGVGNEQFF. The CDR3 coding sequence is TGTGCCAGCAGCCAAGATCTGGGCGTAGGAAATGAGCAGTTCTTC.

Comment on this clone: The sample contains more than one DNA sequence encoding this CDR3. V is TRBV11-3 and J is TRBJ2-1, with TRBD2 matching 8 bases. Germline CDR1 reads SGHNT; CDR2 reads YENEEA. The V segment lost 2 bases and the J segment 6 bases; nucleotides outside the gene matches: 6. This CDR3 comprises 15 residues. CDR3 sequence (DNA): TGTGCCAGCAGCTTAACGTCGGGGGGGCTCAATGAGCAGTTCTTC. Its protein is CASSLTSGGLNEQFF.

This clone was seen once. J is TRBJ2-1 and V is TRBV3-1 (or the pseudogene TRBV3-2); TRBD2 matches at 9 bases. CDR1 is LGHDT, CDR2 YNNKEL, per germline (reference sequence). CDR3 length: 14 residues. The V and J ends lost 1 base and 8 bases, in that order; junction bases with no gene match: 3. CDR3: CASSQASGAYEQFF. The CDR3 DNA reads TGTGCCAGCAGCCAAGCTAGCGGGGCATATGAGCAGTTCTTC.

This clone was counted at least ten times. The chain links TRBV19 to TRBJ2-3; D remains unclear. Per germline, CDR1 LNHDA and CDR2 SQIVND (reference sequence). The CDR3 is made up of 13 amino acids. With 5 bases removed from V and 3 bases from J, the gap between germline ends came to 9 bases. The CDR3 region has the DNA TGTGCCAGTAGTTACACAGTTACAGATACGCAGTATTTT. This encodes CASSYTVTDTQYF. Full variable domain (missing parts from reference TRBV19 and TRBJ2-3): DGGITQSPKYLFRKEGQNVTLSCEQNLNHDAMYWYRQDPGQGLRLIYYSQIVNDFQKGDIAEGYSVSREKKESFPLTVTSAQKNPTAFYLCASSYTVTDTQYFGPGTRLTVL.

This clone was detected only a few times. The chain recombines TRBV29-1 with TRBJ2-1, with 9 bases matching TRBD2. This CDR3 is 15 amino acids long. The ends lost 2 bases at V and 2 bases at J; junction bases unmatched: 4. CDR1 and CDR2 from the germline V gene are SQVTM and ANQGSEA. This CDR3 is CSVELAGAPYNEQFF. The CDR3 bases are TGCAGCGTTGAATTAGCGGGGGCCCCCTACAATGAGCAGTTCTTC.

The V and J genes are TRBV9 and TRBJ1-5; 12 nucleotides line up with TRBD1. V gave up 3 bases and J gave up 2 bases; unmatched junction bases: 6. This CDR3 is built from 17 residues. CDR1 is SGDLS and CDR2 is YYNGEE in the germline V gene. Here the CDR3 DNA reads TGTGCCAGCAGCGAGGGGACAGGGGGCTACGGCAATCAGCCCCAGCATTTT. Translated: CASSEGTGGYGNQPQHF.

The CDR3 reads CASKEGSGGDTDTQYF. The CDR3 bases are TGCGCCAGCAAGGAGGGTAGCGGGGGTGACACAGATACGCAGTATTTT. The chain links TRBV4-1 to TRBJ2-3; TRBD2 matches at 9 bases. Germline CDR1 MGHRA, CDR2 YSYEKL. The CDR3 is 16 residues long. J was trimmed by 2 bases and V by 7 bases; bases with no gene match: 10.

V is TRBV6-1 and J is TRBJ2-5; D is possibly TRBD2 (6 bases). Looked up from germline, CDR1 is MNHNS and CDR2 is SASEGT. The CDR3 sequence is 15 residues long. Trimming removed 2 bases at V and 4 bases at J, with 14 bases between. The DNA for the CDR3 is TGTGCCAGCAGTGAAAGCCAGTCAGCGGGAGAGACCCAGTACTTC. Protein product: CASSESQSAGETQYF.

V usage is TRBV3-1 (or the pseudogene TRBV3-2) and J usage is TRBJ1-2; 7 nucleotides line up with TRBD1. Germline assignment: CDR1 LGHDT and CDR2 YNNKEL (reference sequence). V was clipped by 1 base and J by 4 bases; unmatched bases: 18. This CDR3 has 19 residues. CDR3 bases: TGTGCCAGCAGCCAAGGCCTCTGGACAGGAGAAAGGACCCTCTATGGCTACACCTTC. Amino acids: CASSQGLWTGERTLYGYTF.

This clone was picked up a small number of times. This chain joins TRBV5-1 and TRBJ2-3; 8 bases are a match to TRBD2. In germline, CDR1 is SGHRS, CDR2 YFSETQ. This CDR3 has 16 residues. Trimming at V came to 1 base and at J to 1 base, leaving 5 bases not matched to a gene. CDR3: CASSLRGLVGTDTQYF. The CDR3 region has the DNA TGCGCCAGCAGCTTGAGGGGACTAGTGGGCACAGATACGCAGTATTTT. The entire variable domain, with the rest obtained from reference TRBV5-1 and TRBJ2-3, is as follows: KAGVTQTPRYLIKTRGQQVTLSCSPISGHRSVSWYQQTPGQGLQFLFEYFSETQRNKGNFPGRFSGRQFSNSRSEMNVSTLELGDSALYLCASSLRGLVGTDTQYFGPGTRLTVL.

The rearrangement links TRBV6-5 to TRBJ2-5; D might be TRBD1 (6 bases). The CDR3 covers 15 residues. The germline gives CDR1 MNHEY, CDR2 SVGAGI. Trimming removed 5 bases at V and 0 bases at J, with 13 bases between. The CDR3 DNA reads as TGTGCCAGCAGTACCGGACAGTTGTACCAAGAGACCCAGTACTTC. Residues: CASSTGQLYQETQYF.

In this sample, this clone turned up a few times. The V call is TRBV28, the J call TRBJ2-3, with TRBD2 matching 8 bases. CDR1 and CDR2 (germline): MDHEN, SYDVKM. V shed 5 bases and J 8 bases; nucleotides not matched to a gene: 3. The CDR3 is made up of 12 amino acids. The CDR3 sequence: CASSIRGGTQYF. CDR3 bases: TGTGCCAGCAGTATCCGGGGGGGTACGCAGTATTTT.

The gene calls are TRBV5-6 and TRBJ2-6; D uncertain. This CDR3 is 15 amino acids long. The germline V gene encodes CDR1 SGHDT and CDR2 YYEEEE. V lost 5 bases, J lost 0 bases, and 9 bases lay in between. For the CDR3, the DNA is TGTGCCAGCAGACCGCAGGCCTCTGGGGCCAACGTCCTGACTTTC. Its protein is CASRPQASGANVLTF.

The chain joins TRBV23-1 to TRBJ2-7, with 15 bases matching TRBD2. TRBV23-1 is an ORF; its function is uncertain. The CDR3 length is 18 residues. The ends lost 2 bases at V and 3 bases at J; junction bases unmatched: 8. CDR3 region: CASSQPGTSGGPHYEQYF. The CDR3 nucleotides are TGCGCCAGCAGTCAACCCGGGACTAGCGGGGGGCCCCACTACGAGCAGTACTTC.

The chain's CDR3 is CAWKASGRGQSPLHF. CDR3 nucleotide sequence: TGTGCCTGGAAAGCGAGCGGCAGGGGACAGTCACCCCTCCACTTT. This rearrangement joins TRBV30 to TRBJ1-6; 7 positions agree with TRBD1. CDR1 is GTSNPN, CDR2 SVGIG, per germline (reference sequence). The CDR3 is made up of 15 amino acids. V shed 4 bases and J 10 bases; nucleotides not matched to a gene: 13.

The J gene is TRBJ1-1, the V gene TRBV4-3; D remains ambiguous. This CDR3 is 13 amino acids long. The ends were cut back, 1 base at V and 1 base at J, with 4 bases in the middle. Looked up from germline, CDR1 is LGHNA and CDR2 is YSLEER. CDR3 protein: CASSQVRNTEAFF. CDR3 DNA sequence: TGCGCCAGCAGCCAAGTCAGGAACACTGAAGCTTTCTTT.

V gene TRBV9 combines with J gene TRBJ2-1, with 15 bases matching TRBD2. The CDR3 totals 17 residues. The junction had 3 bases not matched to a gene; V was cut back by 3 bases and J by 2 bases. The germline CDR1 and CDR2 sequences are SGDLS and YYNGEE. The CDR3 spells CASSEGTSGGPYNEQFF. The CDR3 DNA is TGTGCCAGCAGCGAGGGGACTAGCGGGGGGCCCTACAATGAGCAGTTCTTC.

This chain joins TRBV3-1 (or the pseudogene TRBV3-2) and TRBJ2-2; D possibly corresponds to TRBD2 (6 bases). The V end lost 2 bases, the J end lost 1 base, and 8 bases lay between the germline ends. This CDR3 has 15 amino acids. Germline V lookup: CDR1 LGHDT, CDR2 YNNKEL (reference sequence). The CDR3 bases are TGTGCCAGCAGCCAAAACGGGAGGAACACCGGGGAGCTGTTTTTT. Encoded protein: CASSQNGRNTGELFF.

CDR3 sequence: CASSLLSEGVNEQFF. The CDR3 nucleotides are TGTGCCAGCAGTTTATTATCGGAGGGTGTAAATGAGCAGTTCTTC. The rearrangement joins TRBV27 to TRBJ2-1, with D possibly TRBD2 on 6 matching bases. The germline V gene has CDR1 MNHEY and CDR2 SMNVEV (reference sequence). The CDR3 runs to 15 residues. Trimming pared 1 base from V and 7 bases from J, leaving 14 bases between.

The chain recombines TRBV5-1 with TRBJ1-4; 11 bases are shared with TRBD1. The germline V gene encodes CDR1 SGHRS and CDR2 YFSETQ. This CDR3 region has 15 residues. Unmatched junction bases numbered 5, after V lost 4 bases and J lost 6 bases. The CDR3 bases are TGCGCCAGCAGCGAAAGGACAGGGGGCTATGAAAAACTGTTTTTT. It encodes CASSERTGGYEKLFF.

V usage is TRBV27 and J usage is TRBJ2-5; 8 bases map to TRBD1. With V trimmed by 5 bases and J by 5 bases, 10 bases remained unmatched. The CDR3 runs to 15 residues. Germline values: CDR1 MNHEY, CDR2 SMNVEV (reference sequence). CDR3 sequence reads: CASSPITRTGETQYF. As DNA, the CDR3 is TGTGCCAGCAGTCCGATTACCAGGACAGGGGAGACCCAGTACTTC.

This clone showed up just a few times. The CDR3 DNA reads TGTGCCAGCAGCCTCCAAGCGGGTGAAAAACTGTTTTTT. Its translation: CASSLQAGEKLFF. This rearrangement joins TRBV7-9 to TRBJ1-4; D call uncertain. The V gene lost 5 bases and the J gene lost 7 bases, with 11 bases spanning the gap. The CDR3 runs 13 residues. CDR1 and CDR2 (germline): SEHNR, FQNEAQ (reference sequence).

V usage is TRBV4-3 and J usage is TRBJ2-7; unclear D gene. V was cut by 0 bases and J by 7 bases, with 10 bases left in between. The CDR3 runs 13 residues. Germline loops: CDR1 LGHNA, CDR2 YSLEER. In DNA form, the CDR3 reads TGCGCCAGCAGCCAAGAGTTTAACCTAGAGCAGTACTTC. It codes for CASSQEFNLEQYF.

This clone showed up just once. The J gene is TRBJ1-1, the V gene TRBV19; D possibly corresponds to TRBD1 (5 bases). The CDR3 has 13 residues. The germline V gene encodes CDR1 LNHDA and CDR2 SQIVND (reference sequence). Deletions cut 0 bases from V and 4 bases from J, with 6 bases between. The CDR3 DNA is TGTGCCAGTAGTATAGACAGGGTCACTGAAGCTTTCTTT. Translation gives CASSIDRVTEAFF.

This chain's CDR3 is CASIESSTREQYF. CDR3 DNA sequence: TGTGCCAGCATCGAATCCTCCACCCGGGAGCAGTACTTC. The V gene is TRBV27, the J gene TRBJ2-7; no reliable D call. Germline values: CDR1 MNHEY, CDR2 SMNVEV (reference sequence). V gave up 7 bases and J gave up 7 bases, with 17 bases separating them. The CDR3 covers 13 residues.

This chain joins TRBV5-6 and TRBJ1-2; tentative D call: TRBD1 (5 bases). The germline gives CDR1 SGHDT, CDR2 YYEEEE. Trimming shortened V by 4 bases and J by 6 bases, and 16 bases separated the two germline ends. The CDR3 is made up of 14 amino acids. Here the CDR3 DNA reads TGTGCCAGCAGCCGTGGTTGGGGGACTGATGGCTACACCTTC. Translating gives CASSRGWGTDGYTF.